These T cell receptor beta chains were read from a single sample in a study of shared clonotypes between healthy human individuals. Clones were read by immunoSEQ multiplex PCR, and TCRdb kept only the in-frame ones, dropping some. The sample has some 490,000 clones, 65% to 85% seen once. Sequences were obtained from PBMCs. The receptors here all came from a woman aged 40-49 years in good health. Some clones in this sample may be carry-over from other donors' samples. The CDR3 runs from the conserved cysteine through the conserved F or W. A D gene is named only where the DNA matches it firmly. The size field is filled for only some rows; it gives once, few, many or a size class.

clone size	D gene	J gene	V gene	CDR3 protein	CDR3 DNA
few	TRBD1	TRBJ1-4	TRBV19	CASRQQGLDEKLFF	TGTGCCAGTAGGCAACAGGGGTTGGATGAAAAACTGTTTTTT
NA	TRBD2	TRBJ2-5	TRBV18	CASSTKREGRETQYF	TGTGCCAGCTCAACTAAGCGGGAGGGCCGGGAGACCCAGTACTTC
NA	NA	TRBJ2-5	TRBV10-1	CASSDSDSPTETQYF	TGCGCCAGCAGTGACAGCGACAGCCCCACGGAGACCCAGTACTTC
NA	TRBD2	TRBJ2-7	TRBV18	CASSPGLAGGTYEQYF	TGTGCCAGCTCACCGGGACTAGCGGGAGGGACTTACGAGCAGTACTTC
few	NA	TRBJ1-2	TRBV6-9	CATYSAASGGYTF	TGTGCGACATATTCGGCAGCTTCGGGCGGCTACACCTTC
few	NA	TRBJ1-6	TRBV2	CASSELEVESLHF	TGTGCCAGCAGTGAATTAGAGGTCGAATCCCTCCACTTT
many	NA	TRBJ1-2	TRBV4-1	CASSQDPRGNYGYTF	TGCGCCAGCAGCCAAGATCCCCGGGGGAACTATGGCTACACCTTC
once	NA	TRBJ2-7	TRBV7-8	CASSLLGAGSGSYEQYF	TGTGCCAGCAGCTTACTGGGGGCCGGGTCTGGCTCCTACGAGCAGTACTTC
NA	NA	TRBJ2-7	TRBV4-3	CASSQEPRGEQYF	TGCGCCAGCAGCCAAGAACCCCGGGGCGAGCAGTACTTC
NA	NA	TRBJ1-5	TRBV27	CASSLSAGNNQPQHF	TGTGCCAGCAGTTTATCGGCAGGGAACAATCAGCCCCAGCATTTT